This TCR beta chain came from a study of T cells in pancreatic ductal adenocarcinoma. Regarding the study as a whole: Blood had more productive templates and about 7.9-fold more unique clonotypes than tumor. No significant tumor-blood clonality difference; means were about 0.1 and 0.065.

No neoadjuvant therapy was given to the selected pancreatic ductal adenocarcinoma patients before their surgery. This clone was picked up a small number of times. Its antigen is not identified. Germline loops: CDR1 PRHDT, CDR2 FYEKMQ (reference sequence). This CDR3 contains 14 residues. V lost 1 base and J 4 bases, leaving 10 bases between the germline ends. The assay was immunoSEQ multiplex PCR, and TCRdb's table has in-frame clones only and misses some. In the table there are 30,000 or so clones, roughly 92% of which are singletons. The sequenced sample was PBMCs. The source of this sequence is a human donor with pancreatic ductal adenocarcinoma. The chain uses TRBV13 and TRBJ1-1, with D perhaps TRBD1 (6 bases). CDR3 in DNA: TGTGCCAGCAGCTTAGAAGGGGGGGGCACTGAAGCTTTCTTT. Translating it yields CASSLEGGGTEAFF.